The TCR beta chain under discussion was sequenced for a study of T cells in Graves' hyperthyroidism and ophthalmopathy. V was clipped by 0 bases and J by 0 bases; unmatched bases: 3. Germline V gene sequence: CDR1 LGHNA, CDR2 YSLEER. The CDR3 consists of 17 residues. Amplified TCR beta CDR3 regions derived from RNA transcripts. The primer set for the first-round RT-PCR of the TCR CDR3 was HTBI. TCRdb independently ran MiXCR on the multiplex PCR reads; one entry per CDR3 protein. The table lists roughly 500,000 distinct CDR3 sequences, around 46% of them singletons. This clonotype came up a few times. The gene calls are TRBV4-3 and TRBJ2-7, with 12 bases that match TRBD2. This TCR was recovered from an adult woman with Graves' disease, either hyperthyroidism or ophthalmopathy (not recorded which). The sequenced material came from peripheral blood or thyroid tissue (not recorded which). CDR3 loop: CASSQEASGGASYEQYF. CDR3 nucleotide sequence: TGCGCCAGCAGCCAAGAAGCTAGCGGGGGGGCCTCCTACGAGCAGTACTTC.